The present T cell receptor beta chain was sequenced within a study of OX40 agonist ivuxolimab in advanced cancers. After removal of 5 bases from V and 1 base from J, the junction contained 2 bases not matched to a gene. The CDR3 totals 14 residues. In germline, CDR1 is SGHTA, CDR2 FQGNSA. Assay used: immunoSEQ multiplex PCR; TCRdb lists only in-frame clones, some missing. The sample shows 60,000 to 65,000 clones, roughly 80% of them seen only once. J is TRBJ1-1 and V is TRBV7-2; 9 positions agree with TRBD1. The sequence came from an adult with an advanced solid tumor such as melanoma, head and neck, liver or kidney cancer. Sequencing used CD4+ or CD8+ T cells sorted from blood, obtained in a trial of the OX40 agonist ivuxolimab. CDR3 nucleotide sequence: TGTGCCAGCAGCCCGACAGGGGGGAACACTGAAGCTTTCTTT. As protein: CASSPTGGNTEAFF.